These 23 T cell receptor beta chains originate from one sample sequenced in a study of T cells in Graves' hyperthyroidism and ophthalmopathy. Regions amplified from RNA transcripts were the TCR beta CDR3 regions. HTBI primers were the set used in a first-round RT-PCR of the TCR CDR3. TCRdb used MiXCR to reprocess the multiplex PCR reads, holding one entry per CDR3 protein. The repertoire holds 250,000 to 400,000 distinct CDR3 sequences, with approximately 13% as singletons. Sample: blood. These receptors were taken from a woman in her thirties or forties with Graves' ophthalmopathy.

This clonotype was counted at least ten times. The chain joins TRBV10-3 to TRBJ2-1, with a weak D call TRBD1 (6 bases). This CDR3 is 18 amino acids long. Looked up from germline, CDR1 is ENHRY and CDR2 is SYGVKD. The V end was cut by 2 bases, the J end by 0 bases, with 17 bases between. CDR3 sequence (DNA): TGTGCCATCAGTGAGCCCCGACCGGGACAAAACTCCTACAATGAGCAGTTCTTC. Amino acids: CAISEPRPGQNSYNEQFF.

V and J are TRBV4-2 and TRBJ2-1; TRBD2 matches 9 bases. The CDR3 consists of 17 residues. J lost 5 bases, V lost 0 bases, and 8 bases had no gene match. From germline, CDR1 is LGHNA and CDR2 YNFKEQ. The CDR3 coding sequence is TGTGCCAGCAGCCAAGAAGGGGGAGCGGGGGGAAACAATGAGCAGTTCTTC. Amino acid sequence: CASSQEGGAGGNNEQFF.

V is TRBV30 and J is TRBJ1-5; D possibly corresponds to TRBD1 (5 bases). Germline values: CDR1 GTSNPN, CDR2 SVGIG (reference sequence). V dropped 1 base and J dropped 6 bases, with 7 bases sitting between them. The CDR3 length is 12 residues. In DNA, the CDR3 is TGTGCCTGGAGTGGGAGGGGTCAGCCCCAGCATTTT. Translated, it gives CAWSGRGQPQHF.

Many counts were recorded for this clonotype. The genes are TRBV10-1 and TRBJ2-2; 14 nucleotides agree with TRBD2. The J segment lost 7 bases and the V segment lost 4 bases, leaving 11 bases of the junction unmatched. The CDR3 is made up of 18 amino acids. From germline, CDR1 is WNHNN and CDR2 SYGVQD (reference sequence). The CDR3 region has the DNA TGCGCCAGCAGTGCGCCACCCGGACTAGCGGGGGGTGTCGGGGAGCTGTTTTTT. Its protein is CASSAPPGLAGGVGELFF.

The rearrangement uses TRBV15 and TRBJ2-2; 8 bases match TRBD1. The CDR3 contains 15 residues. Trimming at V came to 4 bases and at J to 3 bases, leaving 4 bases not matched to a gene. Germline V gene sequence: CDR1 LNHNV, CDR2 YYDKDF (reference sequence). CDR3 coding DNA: TGTGCCACCAGCATTAGACAGGGGCACACCGGGGAGCTGTTTTTT. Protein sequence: CATSIRQGHTGELFF.

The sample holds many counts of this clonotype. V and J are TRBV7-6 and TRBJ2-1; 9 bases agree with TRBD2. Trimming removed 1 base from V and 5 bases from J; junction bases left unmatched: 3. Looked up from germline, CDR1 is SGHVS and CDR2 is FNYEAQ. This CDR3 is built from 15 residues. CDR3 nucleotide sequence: TGTGCCAGCAGCTTAGTAGCGGGGGCACACAATGAGCAGTTCTTC. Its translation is CASSLVAGAHNEQFF.

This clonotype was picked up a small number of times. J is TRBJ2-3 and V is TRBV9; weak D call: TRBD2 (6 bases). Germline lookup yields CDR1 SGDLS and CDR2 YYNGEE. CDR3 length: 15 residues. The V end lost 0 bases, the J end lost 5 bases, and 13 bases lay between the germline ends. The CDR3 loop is CASSVAAGSVDTQYF. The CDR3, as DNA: TGTGCCAGCAGCGTAGCTGCGGGATCTGTAGATACGCAGTATTTT.

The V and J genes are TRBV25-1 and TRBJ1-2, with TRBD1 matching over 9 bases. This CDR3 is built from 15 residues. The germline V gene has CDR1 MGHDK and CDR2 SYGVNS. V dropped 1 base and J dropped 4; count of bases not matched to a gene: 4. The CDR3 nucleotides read TGTGCCAGCAGTGAATGGGACAGGGCGGGCTATGGCTACACCTTC. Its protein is CASSEWDRAGYGYTF.

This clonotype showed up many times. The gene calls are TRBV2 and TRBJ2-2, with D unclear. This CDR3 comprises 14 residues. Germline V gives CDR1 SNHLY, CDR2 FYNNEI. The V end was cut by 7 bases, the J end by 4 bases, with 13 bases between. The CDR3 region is CASTVGPSTGELFF. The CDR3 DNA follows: TGTGCCAGCACCGTGGGTCCCTCCACCGGGGAGCTGTTTTTT.

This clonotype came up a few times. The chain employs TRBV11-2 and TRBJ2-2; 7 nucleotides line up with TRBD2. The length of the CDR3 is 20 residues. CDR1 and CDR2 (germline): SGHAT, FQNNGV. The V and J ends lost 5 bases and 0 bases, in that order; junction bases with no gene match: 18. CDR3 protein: CASSHLGGGGYYTNTGELFF. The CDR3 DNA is TGTGCCAGCAGCCATCTCGGCGGGGGAGGGTACTACACGAACACCGGGGAGCTGTTTTTT.

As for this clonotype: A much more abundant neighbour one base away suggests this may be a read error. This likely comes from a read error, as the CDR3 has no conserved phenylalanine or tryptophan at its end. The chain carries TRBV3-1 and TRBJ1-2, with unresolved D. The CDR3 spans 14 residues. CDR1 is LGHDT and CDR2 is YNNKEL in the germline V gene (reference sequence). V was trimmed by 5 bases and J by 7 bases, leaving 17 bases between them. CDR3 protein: CASSSRVGQSGYTL. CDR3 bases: TGTGCCAGCAGCTCAAGGGTAGGGCAGAGTGGCTACACCCTC.

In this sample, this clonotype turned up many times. CDR3 sequence (DNA): TGTGCCAGCAGTTACTCTATGGGGACAGGAGCGAACACTGAAGCTTTCTTT. Translating gives CASSYSMGTGANTEAFF. The rearrangement uses TRBV6-5 and TRBJ1-1; 8 bases map to TRBD1. The CDR3 has 17 residues. CDR1 and CDR2 from the germline V gene are MNHEY and SVGAGI. The J segment lost 1 base and the V segment lost 0 bases, leaving 7 bases of the junction unmatched.

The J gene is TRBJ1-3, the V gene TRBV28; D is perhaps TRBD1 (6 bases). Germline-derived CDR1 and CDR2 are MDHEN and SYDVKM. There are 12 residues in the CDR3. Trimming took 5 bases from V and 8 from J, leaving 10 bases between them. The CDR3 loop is CASSKGGYTIYF. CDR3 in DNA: TGTGCCAGCAGTAAGGGGGGATACACCATATATTTT. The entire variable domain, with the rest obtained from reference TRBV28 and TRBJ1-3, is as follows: DVKVTQSSRYLVKRTGEKVFLECVQDMDHENMFWYRQDPGLGLRLIYFSYDVKMKEKGDIPEGYSVSREKKERFSLILESASTNQTSMYLCASSKGGYTIYFGEGSWLTVV.

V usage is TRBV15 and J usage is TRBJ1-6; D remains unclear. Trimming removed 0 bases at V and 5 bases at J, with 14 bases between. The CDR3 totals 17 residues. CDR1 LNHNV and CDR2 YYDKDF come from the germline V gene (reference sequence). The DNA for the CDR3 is TGTGCCACCAGCAGAGATTCCACAAAAAACAATAATTCACCCCTCCACTTT. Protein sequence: CATSRDSTKNNNSPLHF.

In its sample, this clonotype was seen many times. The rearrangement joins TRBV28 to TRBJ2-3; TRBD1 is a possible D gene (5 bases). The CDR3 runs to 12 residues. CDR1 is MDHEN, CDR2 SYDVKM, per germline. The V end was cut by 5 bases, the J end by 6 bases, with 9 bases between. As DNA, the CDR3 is TGTGCCAGCAGTAGCAGGGTGGATACGCAGTATTTT. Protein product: CASSSRVDTQYF. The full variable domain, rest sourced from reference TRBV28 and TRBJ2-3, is DVKVTQSSRYLVKRTGEKVFLECVQDMDHENMFWYRQDPGLGLRLIYFSYDVKMKEKGDIPEGYSVSREKKERFSLILESASTNQTSMYLCASSSRVDTQYFGPGTRLTVL.

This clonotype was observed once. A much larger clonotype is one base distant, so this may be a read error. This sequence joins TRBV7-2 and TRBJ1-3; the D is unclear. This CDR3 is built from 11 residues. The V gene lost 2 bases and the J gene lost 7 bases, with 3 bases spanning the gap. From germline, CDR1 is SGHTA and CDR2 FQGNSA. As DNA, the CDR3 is TGTGCCAGCAGCTTAATGAACACCATATATTTT. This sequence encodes CASSLMNTIYF.

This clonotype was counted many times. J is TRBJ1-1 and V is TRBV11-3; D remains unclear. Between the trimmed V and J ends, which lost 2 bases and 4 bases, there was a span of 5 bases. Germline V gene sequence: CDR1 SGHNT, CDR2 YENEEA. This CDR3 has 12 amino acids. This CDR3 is CASSLLTTEAFF. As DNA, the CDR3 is TGTGCCAGCAGCTTATTAACCACTGAAGCTTTCTTT.

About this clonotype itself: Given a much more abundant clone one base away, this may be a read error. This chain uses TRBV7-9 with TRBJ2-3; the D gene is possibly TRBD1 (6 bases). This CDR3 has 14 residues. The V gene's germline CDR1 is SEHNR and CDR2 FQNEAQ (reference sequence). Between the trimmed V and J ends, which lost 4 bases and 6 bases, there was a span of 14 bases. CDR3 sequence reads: CASSWGRGADTQYF. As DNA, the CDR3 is TGTGCCAGCAGCTGGGGCAGGGGAGCGGATACGCAGTATTTT.

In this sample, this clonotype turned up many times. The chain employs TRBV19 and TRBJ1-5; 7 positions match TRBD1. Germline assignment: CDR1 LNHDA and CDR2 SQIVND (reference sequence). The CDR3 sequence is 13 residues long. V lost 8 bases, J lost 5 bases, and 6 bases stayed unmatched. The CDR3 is CASHRDRYQPQHF. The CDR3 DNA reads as TGTGCCAGTCACCGGGACAGATATCAGCCCCAGCATTTT.

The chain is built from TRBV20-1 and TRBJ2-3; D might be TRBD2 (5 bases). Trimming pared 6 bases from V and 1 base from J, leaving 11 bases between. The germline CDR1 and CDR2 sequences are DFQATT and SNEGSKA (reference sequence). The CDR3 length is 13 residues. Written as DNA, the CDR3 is TGCAGTGCCAAGGACTGGCGCACAGATACGCAGTATTTT. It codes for CSAKDWRTDTQYF.

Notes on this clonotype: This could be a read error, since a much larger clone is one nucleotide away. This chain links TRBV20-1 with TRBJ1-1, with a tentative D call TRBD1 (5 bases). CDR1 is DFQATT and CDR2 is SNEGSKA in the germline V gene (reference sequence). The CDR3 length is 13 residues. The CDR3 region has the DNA TGCGGTGCTAGAAACAGGATGAACACTGAAGCTTTCTTT. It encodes CGARNRMNTEAFF.

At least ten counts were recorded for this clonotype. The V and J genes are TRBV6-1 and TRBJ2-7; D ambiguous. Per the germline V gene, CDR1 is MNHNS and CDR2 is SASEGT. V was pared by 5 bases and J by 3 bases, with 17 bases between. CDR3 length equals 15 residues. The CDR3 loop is CASSTLTKKGYEQYF. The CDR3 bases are TGTGCCAGCAGTACCCTGACAAAAAAGGGCTACGAGCAGTACTTC.

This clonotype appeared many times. Here the CDR3 reads CASTRRARQGTYEQYF. As DNA, the CDR3 is TGTGCCAGCACACGCCGCGCCAGGCAGGGTACCTACGAGCAGTACTTC. The chain uses TRBV2 and TRBJ2-7, with a weak D call TRBD1 (5 bases). CDR3 size: 16 residues. V was pared by 7 bases and J by 2 bases, with 21 bases between. Germline CDR1 and CDR2: SNHLY and FYNNEI.